What follows is one TCR beta chain and its context. The data originate from a study of spatial heterogeneity in lung cancer. Background on the study: Beta-chain sequences were consistently detected more often than alpha-chain sequences. A unique TCR and UMI combination showed up more than ten times in raw reads, on average.

One entry per CDR3 protein results from TCRdb running MiXCR on the 5' RACE reads. The sample records approximately 70,000 distinct CDR3 sequences, around 8.9% being singletons. The time point is: blood at routine non-recurrence follow-up after resection. No cells were sorted before sequencing. The whole RNA sequenced was extracted from tumor, nontumor lung or frozen PBMC. V was shortened by 0 bases and J by 8 bases, with 10 bases between the two germline ends. Germline V CDR1 and CDR2: DFQATT, SNEGSKA (reference sequence). This CDR3 is built from 12 residues. Specimen: PBMCs, collected at follow-up. The TCR comes from a female donor with early-stage non-small cell lung cancer. The genes are TRBV20-1 and TRBJ1-2; maybe TRBD1 (6 bases). The CDR3 reads CSAREGGGGYTF. The CDR3 bases are TGCAGTGCTAGAGAAGGGGGAGGAGGCTACACCTTC.